These T cell receptor beta chains were read from a single sample in a study of cytomegalovirus exposure and HLA in healthy donors. Here immunoSEQ multiplex PCR was the method, and the copy in TCRdb shows in-frame clones only, minus some. The data contain around 150,000 clones, approximately 62% of them singletons. The sequenced sample was PBMCs. These receptors were obtained from a man aged 45-65 years in good health and CMV-seronegative. Each CDR3 is given without its conserved first and last residue. Each record gives: clone size, V gene, J gene, CDR3 protein. Rows give clone size only sometimes, using once, few, many, or a class for an expanded clone.

size: .
V: TRBV7-6
J: TRBJ1-4
CDR3: ASSPVGRGATNEKLF

size: once
V: TRBV5-1
J: TRBJ2-1
CDR3: ASSFARTGGGEQF

size: few
V: TRBV19
J: TRBJ1-3
CDR3: ASRRPGQGNGNTIY

size: .
V: TRBV7-2
J: TRBJ1-5
CDR3: ASSLGQGRFQPQH

size: .
V: TRBV7-2
J: TRBJ1-5
CDR3: ASSIAGNQPQH

size: .
V: TRBV6-1
J: TRBJ2-7
CDR3: ASSGLGSLSLEQY

size: .
V: TRBV9
J: TRBJ2-3
CDR3: ASSLTSGGTDTQY

size: .
V: TRBV11-2
J: TRBJ2-7
CDR3: ASSSWTSGGYEQY

size: few
V: TRBV4-1
J: TRBJ1-6
CDR3: ASSQASQGSDSPLH

size: .
V: TRBV5-1
J: TRBJ2-3
CDR3: ASSVSLTTLADTQY

size: .
V: TRBV2
J: TRBJ2-3
CDR3: ASSEAGGTSTDTQY

size: few
V: TRBV4-1
J: TRBJ1-1
CDR3: ASSQLQGDTEAF

size: .
V: TRBV29-1
J: TRBJ1-3
CDR3: SVDTGNSGNTIY

size: few
V: TRBV7-2
J: TRBJ1-2
CDR3: ASSLDTGRGYT

size: .
V: TRBV5-4
J: TRBJ1-1
CDR3: ASSFGGVNTEAF

size: .
V: TRBV19
J: TRBJ1-3
CDR3: ATHRSSGNTIY

size: few
V: TRBV7-8
J: TRBJ1-2
CDR3: ASSRGGVNYGYT

size: few
V: TRBV14
J: TRBJ2-4
CDR3: ASNQNGGGNIQY

size: few
V: TRBV11-2
J: TRBJ2-5
CDR3: ASSEGGPEETQY

size: .
V: TRBV7-5
J: TRBJ2-3
CDR3: VRSFSGGALDTQY

size: .
V: TRBV4-3
J: TRBJ2-3
CDR3: ASSQDSGGYRTDTQY

size: once
V: TRBV6-1
J: TRBJ2-2
CDR3: ASSSSGATGELF

size: .
V: TRBV7-2
J: TRBJ2-7
CDR3: ASSLVEEQY

size: .
V: TRBV6-6
J: TRBJ1-2
CDR3: ASTIQGSYGYT

size: few
V: TRBV5-1
J: TRBJ2-1
CDR3: ASSLPSGGNNEQF

size: few
V: TRBV5-1
J: TRBJ2-1
CDR3: ASSLVGTAYNEQF

size: few
V: TRBV19
J: TRBJ1-1
CDR3: ASSIRTPGMNTEAF

size: .
V: TRBV7-9
J: TRBJ1-1
CDR3: ASSPGTGRNTEAF

size: few
V: TRBV5-1
J: TRBJ1-4
CDR3: ASSGGDRVGEKLF

size: .
V: TRBV2
J: TRBJ1-1
CDR3: ASIPSGQGNTEAF

size: .
V: TRBV18
J: TRBJ1-1
CDR3: ASSPGLGSTEAF

size: .
V: TRBV5-1
J: TRBJ2-3
CDR3: ASKEPADTQY

size: .
V: TRBV6-5
J: TRBJ1-1
CDR3: ASSSGQATEAF

size: .
V: TRBV19
J: TRBJ2-3
CDR3: ASSIASSTDTQY

size: .
V: TRBV2
J: TRBJ2-2
CDR3: ASSASNTGELF

size: few
V: TRBV28
J: TRBJ1-1
CDR3: ASGGQGAEAF

size: few
V: TRBV6-5
J: TRBJ1-3
CDR3: ASREQIHSGNTIY

size: once
V: TRBV18
J: TRBJ1-1
CDR3: ASSPNPDRTEAF

size: .
V: TRBV5-1
J: TRBJ1-1
CDR3: ASSSTGGTEAF

size: .
V: TRBV9
J: TRBJ1-1
CDR3: ASSVRTVTNTEAF

size: .
V: TRBV9
J: TRBJ1-6
CDR3: ASSPGQGAFSPLH

size: once
V: TRBV7-2
J: TRBJ2-5
CDR3: ASTSERGGVETQY

size: few
V: TRBV7-9
J: TRBJ1-6
CDR3: ASSPGQGDSPLH

size: few
V: TRBV5-6
J: TRBJ2-1
CDR3: ASSFGAGKLDEQF

size: few
V: TRBV7-3
J: TRBJ2-5
CDR3: ASSQQGWETQY

size: .
V: TRBV6-5
J: TRBJ2-3
CDR3: ASSLSGGTDTQY

size: few
V: TRBV15
J: TRBJ1-2
CDR3: ATSRDRQGGLGYT

size: few
V: TRBV15
J: TRBJ1-5
CDR3: ATSRDTGNQPQH

size: .
V: TRBV27
J: TRBJ2-7
CDR3: ASSLKPPSSYEQY

size: .
V: TRBV7-9
J: TRBJ2-2
CDR3: ASSLRGTANTGELF

size: .
V: TRBV6-5
J: TRBJ1-1
CDR3: ASSLRLGGEAF

size: few
V: TRBV7-2
J: TRBJ1-2
CDR3: ASSPHRGPVRGYT